The clone carrying this T cell receptor beta chain was seen at least ten times. Deletions cut 2 bases from V and 12 bases from J, with 19 bases between. The CDR3 loop spans 14 amino acids. Looked up from germline, CDR1 is LGHDT and CDR2 is YNNKEL (reference sequence). The data originate from a study of T cells in Graves' hyperthyroidism and ophthalmopathy. Amplified TCR beta CDR3 regions derived from RNA transcripts. TCR CDR3 underwent first-round RT-PCR with the HTBI primer set. TCRdb re-called the multiplex PCR reads through MiXCR, storing one row per CDR3 protein. The sample records 550,000 to 850,000 distinct CDR3 sequences, around 20% being singletons.

The sequenced sample was blood. The chain employs TRBV3-1 and TRBJ1-1; D gene ambiguous. This clonotype was sampled from a woman in her forties or fifties with Graves' hyperthyroidism that later progressed to Graves' ophthalmopathy. The CDR3 here is CASSQNRAPGMPFF. In DNA form, the CDR3 reads TGTGCCAGCAGCCAAAATCGGGCACCGGGTATGCCTTTCTTT.